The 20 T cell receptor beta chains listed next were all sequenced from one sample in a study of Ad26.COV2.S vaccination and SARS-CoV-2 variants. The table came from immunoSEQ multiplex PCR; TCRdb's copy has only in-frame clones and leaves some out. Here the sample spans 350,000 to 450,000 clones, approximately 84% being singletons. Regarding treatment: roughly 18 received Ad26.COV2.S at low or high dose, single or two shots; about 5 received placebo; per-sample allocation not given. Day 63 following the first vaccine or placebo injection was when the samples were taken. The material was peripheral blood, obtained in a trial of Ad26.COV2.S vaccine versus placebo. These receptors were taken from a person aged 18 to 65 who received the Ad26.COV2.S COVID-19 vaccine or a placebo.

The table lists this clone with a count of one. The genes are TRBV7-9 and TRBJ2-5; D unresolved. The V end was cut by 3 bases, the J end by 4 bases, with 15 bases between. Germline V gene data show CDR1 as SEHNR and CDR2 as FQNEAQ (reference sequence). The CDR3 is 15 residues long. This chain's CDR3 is CASSFYYTGGETQYF. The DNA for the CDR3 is TGTGCCAGCAGCTTTTATTACACCGGCGGAGAGACCCAGTACTTC.

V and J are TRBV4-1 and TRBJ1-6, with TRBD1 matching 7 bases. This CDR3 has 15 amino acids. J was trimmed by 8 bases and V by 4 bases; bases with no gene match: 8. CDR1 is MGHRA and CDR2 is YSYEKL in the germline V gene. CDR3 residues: CASSRQDRDDSPLHF. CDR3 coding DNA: TGCGCCAGCAGCCGACAAGACAGGGACGATTCACCCCTCCACTTT.

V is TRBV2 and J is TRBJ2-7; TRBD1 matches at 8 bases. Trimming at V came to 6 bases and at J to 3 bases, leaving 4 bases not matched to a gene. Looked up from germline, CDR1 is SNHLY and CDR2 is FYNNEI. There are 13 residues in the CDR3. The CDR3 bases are TGTGCCAGCAGCGGCGGACAGGGCTACGAGCAGTACTTC. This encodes CASSGGQGYEQYF.

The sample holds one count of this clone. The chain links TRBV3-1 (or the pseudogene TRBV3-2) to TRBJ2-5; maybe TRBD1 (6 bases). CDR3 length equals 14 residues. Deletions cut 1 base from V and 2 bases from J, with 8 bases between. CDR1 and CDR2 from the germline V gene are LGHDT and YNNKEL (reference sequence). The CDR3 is CASSQGGGQETQYF. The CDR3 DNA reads TGTGCCAGCAGCCAAGGAGGGGGTCAAGAGACCCAGTACTTC.

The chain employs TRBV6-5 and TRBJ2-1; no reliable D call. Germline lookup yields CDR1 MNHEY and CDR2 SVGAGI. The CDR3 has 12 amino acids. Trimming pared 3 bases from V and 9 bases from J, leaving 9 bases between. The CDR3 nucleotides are TGTGCCAGCAGTTATTCGACGAGTGAGCAGTTCTTC. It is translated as CASSYSTSEQFF.

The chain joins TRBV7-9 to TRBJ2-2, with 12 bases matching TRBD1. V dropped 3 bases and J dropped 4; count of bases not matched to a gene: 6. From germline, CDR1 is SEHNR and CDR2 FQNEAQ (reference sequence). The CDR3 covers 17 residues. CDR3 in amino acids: CASSFRDRGRSTGELFF. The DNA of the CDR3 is TGTGCCAGCAGCTTCCGGGACAGGGGGCGATCCACCGGGGAGCTGTTTTTT. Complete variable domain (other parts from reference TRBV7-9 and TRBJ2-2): DTGVSQNPRHKITKRGQNVTFRCDPISEHNRLYWYRQTLGQGPEFLTYFQNEAQLEKSRLLSDRFSAERPKGSFSTLEIQRTEQGDSAMYLCASSFRDRGRSTGELFFGEGSRLTVL.

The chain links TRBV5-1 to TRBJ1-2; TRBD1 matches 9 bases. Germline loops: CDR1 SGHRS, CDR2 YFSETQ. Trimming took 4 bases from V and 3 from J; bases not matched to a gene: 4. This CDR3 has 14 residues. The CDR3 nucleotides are TGCGCCAGCAGCCAACAGGGGGCTGACTATGGCTACACCTTC. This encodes CASSQQGADYGYTF.

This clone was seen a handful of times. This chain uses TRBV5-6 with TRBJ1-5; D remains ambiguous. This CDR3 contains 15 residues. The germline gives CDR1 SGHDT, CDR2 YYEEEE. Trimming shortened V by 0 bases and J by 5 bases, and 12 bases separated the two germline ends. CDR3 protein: CASSLGRAGHQPQHF. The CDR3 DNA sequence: TGTGCCAGCAGCTTGGGAAGGGCAGGACATCAGCCCCAGCATTTT.

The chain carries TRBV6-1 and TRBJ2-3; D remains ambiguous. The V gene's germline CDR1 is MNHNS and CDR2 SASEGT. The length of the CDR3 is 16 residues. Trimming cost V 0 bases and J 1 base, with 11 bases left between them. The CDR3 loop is CASSEAVGKGTDTQYF. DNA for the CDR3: TGTGCCAGCAGTGAAGCGGTAGGGAAGGGCACAGATACGCAGTATTTT.

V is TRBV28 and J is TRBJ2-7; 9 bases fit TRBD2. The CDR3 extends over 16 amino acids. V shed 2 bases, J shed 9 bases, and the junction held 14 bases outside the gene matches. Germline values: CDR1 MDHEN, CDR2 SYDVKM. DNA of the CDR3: TGTGCCAGCAGTTTACGCCCCTCTAGCGGGACGGGGGGGCAGTACTTC. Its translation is CASSLRPSSGTGGQYF.

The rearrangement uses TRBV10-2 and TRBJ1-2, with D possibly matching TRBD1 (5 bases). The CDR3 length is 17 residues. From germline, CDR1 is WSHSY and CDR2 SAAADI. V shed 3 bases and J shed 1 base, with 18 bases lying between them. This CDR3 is CASSDGAGLGVNYGYTF. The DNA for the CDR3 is TGCGCCAGCAGTGACGGGGCAGGGTTGGGAGTTAACTATGGCTACACCTTC.

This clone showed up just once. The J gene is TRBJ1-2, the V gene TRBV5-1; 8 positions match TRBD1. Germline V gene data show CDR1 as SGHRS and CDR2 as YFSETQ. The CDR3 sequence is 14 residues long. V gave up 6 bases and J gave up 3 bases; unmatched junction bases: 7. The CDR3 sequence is CASTLTGADYGYTF. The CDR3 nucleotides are TGCGCCAGCACTCTGACAGGGGCTGACTATGGCTACACCTTC.

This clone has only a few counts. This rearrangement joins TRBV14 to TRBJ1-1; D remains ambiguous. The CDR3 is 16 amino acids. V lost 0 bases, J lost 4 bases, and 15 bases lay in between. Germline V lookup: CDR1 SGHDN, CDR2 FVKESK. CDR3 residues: CASSQDLFSGITEAFF. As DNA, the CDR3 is TGTGCCAGCAGCCAAGATCTTTTTTCGGGAATCACTGAAGCTTTCTTT.

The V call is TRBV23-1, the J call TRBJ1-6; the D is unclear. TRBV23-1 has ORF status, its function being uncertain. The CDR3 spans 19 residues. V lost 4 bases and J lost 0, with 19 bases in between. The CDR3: CASSPPRETVSSYNSPLHF. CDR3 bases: TGCGCCAGCAGTCCCCCCCGCGAGACGGTGAGCTCCTATAATTCACCCCTCCACTTT.

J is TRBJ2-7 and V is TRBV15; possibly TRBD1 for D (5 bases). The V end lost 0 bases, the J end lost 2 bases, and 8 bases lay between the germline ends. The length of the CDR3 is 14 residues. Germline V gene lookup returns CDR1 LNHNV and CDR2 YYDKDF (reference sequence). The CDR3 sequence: CATSRDVDTYEQYF. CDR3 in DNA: TGTGCCACCAGCAGAGATGTGGACACCTACGAGCAGTACTTC. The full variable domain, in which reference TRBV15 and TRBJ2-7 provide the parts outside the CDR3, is DAMVIQNPRYQVTQFGKPVTLSCSQTLNHNVMYWYQQKSSQAPKLLFHYYDKDFNNEADTPDNFQSRRPNTSFCFLDIRSPGLGDTAMYLCATSRDVDTYEQYFGPGTRLTVT.

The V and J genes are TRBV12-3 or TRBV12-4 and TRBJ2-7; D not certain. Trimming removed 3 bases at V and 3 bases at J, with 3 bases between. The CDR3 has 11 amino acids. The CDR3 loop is CASSFIYEQYF. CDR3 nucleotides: TGTGCCAGCAGTTTTATCTACGAGCAGTACTTC.

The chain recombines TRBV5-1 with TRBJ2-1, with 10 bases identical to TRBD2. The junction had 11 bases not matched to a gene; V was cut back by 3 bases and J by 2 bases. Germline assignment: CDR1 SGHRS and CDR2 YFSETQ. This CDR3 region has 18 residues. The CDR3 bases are TGCGCCAGCAGCTCGGAGGGGCTAGCGGGAGACACCTACAATGAGCAGTTCTTC. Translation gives CASSSEGLAGDTYNEQFF. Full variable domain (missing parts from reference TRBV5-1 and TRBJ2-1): KAGVTQTPRYLIKTRGQQVTLSCSPISGHRSVSWYQQTPGQGLQFLFEYFSETQRNKGNFPGRFSGRQFSNSRSEMNVSTLELGDSALYLCASSSEGLAGDTYNEQFFGPGTRLTVL.

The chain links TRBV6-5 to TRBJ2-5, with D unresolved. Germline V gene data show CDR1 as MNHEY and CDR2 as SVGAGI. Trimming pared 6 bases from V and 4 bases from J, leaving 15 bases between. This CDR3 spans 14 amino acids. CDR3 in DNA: TGTGCCAGCAGCCTATGGTTTGCTGGAGAGACCCAGTACTTC. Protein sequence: CASSLWFAGETQYF.

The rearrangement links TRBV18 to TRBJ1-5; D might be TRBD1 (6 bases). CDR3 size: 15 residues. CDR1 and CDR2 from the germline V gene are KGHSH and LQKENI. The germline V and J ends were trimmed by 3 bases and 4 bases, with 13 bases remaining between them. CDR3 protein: CASSPSKGGNQPQHF. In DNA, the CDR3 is TGTGCCAGCTCACCCTCAAAAGGGGGAAATCAGCCCCAGCATTTT.

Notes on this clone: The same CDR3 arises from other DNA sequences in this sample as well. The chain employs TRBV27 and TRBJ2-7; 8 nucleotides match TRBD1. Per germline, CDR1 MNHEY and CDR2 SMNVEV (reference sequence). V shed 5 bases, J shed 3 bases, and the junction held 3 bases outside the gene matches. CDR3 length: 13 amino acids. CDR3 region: CASSRTGSYEQYF. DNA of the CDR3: TGTGCCAGCAGTCGGACAGGGAGCTACGAGCAGTACTTC.